The 15 T cell receptor beta chains given below trace back to one sample, sequenced in a study of blood T cell repertoires in COVID-19. Using immunoSEQ multiplex PCR, the repertoire was profiled, and TCRdb retains in-frame clones only, with some absent. Among 110,000 to 150,000 clones listed, approximately 83% were seen once. The sequenced material came from peripheral blood. These receptors all stem from a human donor in a cohort sampled during active COVID-19.

Only a few counts were recorded for this clone. A junction boundary mismatches the germline segment, possibly from a read error. The chain recombines TRBV3-1 (or the pseudogene TRBV3-2) with TRBJ2-7; TRBD1 agrees at 7 bases. From germline, CDR1 is LGHDT and CDR2 YNNKEL (reference sequence). The CDR3 spans 13 residues. This CDR3 is CASSESKLDRVSF. The CDR3 DNA sequence: TGTGCCAGCAGCGAAAGCAAGCTCGACAGGGTGAGCTTC.

V usage is TRBV9 and J usage is TRBJ1-2; D is uncertain. This CDR3 is built from 14 residues. Trimming took 0 bases from V and 2 from J, leaving 8 bases between them. Germline V lookup: CDR1 SGDLS, CDR2 YYNGEE. In DNA, the CDR3 is TGTGCCAGCAGCGTAGACCCAGTAAACTATGGCTACACCTTC. Protein sequence: CASSVDPVNYGYTF. Looking up the rest from reference TRBV9 and TRBJ1-2 gives the full variable domain: DSGVTQTPKHLITATGQRVTLRCSPRSGDLSVYWYQQSLDQGLQFLIQYYNGEERAKGNILERFSAQQFPDLHSELNLSSLELGDSALYFCASSVDPVNYGYTFGSGTRLTVV.

The chain recombines TRBV12-2 with TRBJ1-5; the D segment call TRBD1 is taken from the table without a DNA check. TRBV12-2 is classified as a pseudogene. The CDR3 sequence is 16 residues long. CDR3 sequence (DNA): TGTGCAAGTCGCCTAGGTGCCGACAGGGTCGATCAGCCCCAGCATTTT. This encodes CASRLGADRVDQPQHF.

The rearrangement links TRBV3-1 (or the pseudogene TRBV3-2) to TRBJ2-3; tentative D call: TRBD2 (5 bases). V was cut by 4 bases and J by 6 bases, with 8 bases left in between. The CDR3 runs to 12 residues. Germline CDR1 is LGHDT and CDR2 is YNNKEL (reference sequence). This CDR3 reads CASSPLGDTQYF. The CDR3 DNA reads as TGTGCCAGCAGCCCACTAGGTGATACGCAGTATTTT.

This clone was counted between two and nine times. V usage is TRBV19 and J usage is TRBJ1-2; 8 positions match TRBD1. V lost 7 bases and J lost 7; bases outside the gene matches: 5. Germline-derived CDR1 and CDR2 are LNHDA and SQIVND (reference sequence). CDR3 length: 12 residues. CDR3 sequence reads: CASKTGVSGYTF. The CDR3 region has the DNA TGTGCCAGTAAGACAGGGGTTTCTGGCTACACCTTC.

CDR3 DNA sequence: TGTGCCAGCAGCCAAGTGAACAGGGACGCCCACGAGCAGTACTTC. Protein sequence: CASSQVNRDAHEQYF. The chain carries TRBV14 and TRBJ2-7, with D tentatively TRBD1 (6 bases). Germline V gene data show CDR1 as SGHDN and CDR2 as FVKESK. The CDR3 is made up of 15 amino acids. The V and J ends lost 1 base and 5 bases respectively, with 15 bases between them. Full variable domain (missing parts from reference TRBV14 and TRBJ2-7): EAGVTQFPSHSVIEKGQTVTLRCDPISGHDNLYWYRRVMGKEIKFLLHFVKESKQDESGMPNNRFLAERTGGTYSTLKVQPAELEDSGVYFCASSQVNRDAHEQYFGPGTRLTVT.

This chain connects TRBV4-1 to TRBJ1-2; no clear D. The CDR3 length is 14 residues. Trimming took off 0 bases at V and 4 bases at J, with 9 bases between the two ends. Germline V gives CDR1 MGHRA, CDR2 YSYEKL. The CDR3 protein is CASSQEGLLYGYTF. The CDR3 DNA reads as TGCGCCAGCAGCCAAGAAGGACTACTCTATGGCTACACCTTC.

This chain joins TRBV11-2 and TRBJ2-1; D perhaps matches TRBD1 (7 bases). This CDR3 contains 17 residues. The germline CDR1 and CDR2 sequences are SGHAT and FQNNGV. Trimming stripped 1 base from V and 4 bases from J, with 17 bases between. The CDR3 DNA reads TGTGCCAGCAGCTTAGGACGGGGAGGACAGGTTTACAATGAGCAGTTCTTC. This encodes CASSLGRGGQVYNEQFF.

The V and J genes are TRBV6-5 and TRBJ2-7; 7 positions match TRBD1. Per the germline V gene, CDR1 is MNHEY and CDR2 is SVGAGI. This CDR3 is built from 12 residues. Losses at the gene ends were 6 bases for V and 6 bases for J; bases not matched to a gene: 5. CDR3 sequence: CASRGQRLEQYF. The CDR3 DNA is TGTGCCAGCAGGGGACAGCGCCTCGAGCAGTACTTC.

V and J are TRBV5-4 and TRBJ1-5, with D perhaps TRBD1 (5 bases). With 5 bases removed from V and 1 base from J, the gap between germline ends came to 16 bases. The CDR3 is 16 residues long. Looked up from germline, CDR1 is SGHNT and CDR2 is YYREEE (reference sequence). CDR3 DNA sequence: TGTGCCAGCAGTCGATGGGGCGTGGGAAGCAATCAGCCCCAGCATTTT. Its protein is CASSRWGVGSNQPQHF.

V is TRBV29-1 and J is TRBJ2-1; 11 positions agree with TRBD2. CDR1 SQVTM and CDR2 ANQGSEA come from the germline V gene. V lost 6 bases and J lost 10; bases outside the gene matches: 11. This CDR3 region has 14 residues. The CDR3 DNA follows: TGCAGCGTGGCTAGCGGGGGGTCCCTCGAAGAGCAGTTCTTC. Residues: CSVASGGSLEEQFF.

The rearrangement links TRBV28 to TRBJ1-1; D unresolved. The CDR3 loop spans 13 amino acids. V was cut by 6 bases and J by 0 bases, with 8 bases left in between. Germline CDR1 is MDHEN and CDR2 is SYDVKM. In DNA form, the CDR3 reads TGTGCCAGCAGCCGAGGTATGAACACTGAAGCTTTCTTT. As protein: CASSRGMNTEAFF.

The J gene is TRBJ1-5, the V gene TRBV5-8, with D hard to call. Germline lookup yields CDR1 SGHTS and CDR2 YDEGEE. V was pared by 4 bases and J by 6 bases, with 14 bases between. The CDR3 totals 14 residues. The CDR3 DNA reads TGTGCCAGCAGCCCGTACGGGGAGGGTCAGCCCCAGCATTTT. Translated: CASSPYGEGQPQHF.

In this sample, this clone turned up once. The CDR3 spells CASSLARGTGNTIYF. The CDR3 bases are TGTGCCAGCAGCTTGGCCAGGGGGACTGGAAACACCATATATTTT. The chain couples TRBV5-4 to TRBJ1-3, with 7 bases aligning to TRBD1. The CDR3 loop spans 15 amino acids. With V trimmed by 0 bases and J by 2 bases, 2 bases remained unmatched. Germline assignment: CDR1 SGHNT and CDR2 YYREEE (reference sequence).

The V call is TRBV10-3, the J call TRBJ1-3; 8 positions agree with TRBD1. The CDR3 sequence is 16 residues long. CDR1 ENHRY and CDR2 SYGVKD come from the germline V gene. V gave up 3 bases and J gave up 0 bases; unmatched junction bases: 4. CDR3: CAISDFDRGSGNTIYF. As DNA, the CDR3 is TGTGCCATCAGTGATTTCGACAGGGGCTCTGGAAACACCATATATTTT.